This T cell receptor (beta chain) is from a study of blood T cell repertoires in COVID-19. Study as a whole: Whether acute or convalescent, the COVID-19 samples came from the United States, Italy and Spain. T cells, B-cell-depleted T cells, or PBMCs supplied cDNA or gDNA.

Per the authors' pipeline: How many nucleated cells were present was estimated from reference gene primer amplification. Clones were read by immunoSEQ multiplex PCR, and TCRdb kept only the in-frame ones, dropping some. The V and J calls and clone size were taken over from that table, and D and trimming were inferred from the DNA. Here the sample spans about 190,000 clones, around 85% being singletons. This CDR3 has 13 residues. Per germline, CDR1 WSHSY and CDR2 SAAADI. After removal of 8 bases from V and 2 bases from J, the junction contained 6 bases not matched to a gene. The chain links TRBV10-2 to TRBJ2-7; 7 nucleotides align to TRBD1. The sequencing input was peripheral blood. The clonotype originates from a man aged 25 to 40 with acute or convalescent COVID-19. The CDR3 region has the DNA TGCGCCAGCTCTTTTACAGGGGCCTACGAGCAGTACTTC. It specifies CASSFTGAYEQYF.